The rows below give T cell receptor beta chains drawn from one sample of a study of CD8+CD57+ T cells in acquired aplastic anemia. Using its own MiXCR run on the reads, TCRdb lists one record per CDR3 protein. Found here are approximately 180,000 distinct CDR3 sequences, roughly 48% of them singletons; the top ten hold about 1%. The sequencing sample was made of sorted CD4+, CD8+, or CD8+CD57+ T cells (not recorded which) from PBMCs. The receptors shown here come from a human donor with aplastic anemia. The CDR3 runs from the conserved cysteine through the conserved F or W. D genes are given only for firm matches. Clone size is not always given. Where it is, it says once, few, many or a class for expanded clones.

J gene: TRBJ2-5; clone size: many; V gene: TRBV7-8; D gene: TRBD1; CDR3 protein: CASSLDDRGETQYF; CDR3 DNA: TGTGCCAGCAGCTTAGACGACAGGGGAGAGACCCAGTACTTC
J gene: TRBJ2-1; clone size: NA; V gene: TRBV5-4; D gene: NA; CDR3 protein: CASSLVGTSYNEQFF; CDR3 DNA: TGTGCCAGCAGCTTGGTGGGGACCTCCTACAATGAGCAGTTCTTC
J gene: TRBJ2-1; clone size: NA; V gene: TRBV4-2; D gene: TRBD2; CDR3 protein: CASNTPSGGDNEQFF; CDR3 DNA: TGTGCCAGCAACACACCTAGCGGGGGGGACAATGAGCAGTTCTTC
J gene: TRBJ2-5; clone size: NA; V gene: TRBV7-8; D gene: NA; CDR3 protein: CASSLGIVGETQYF; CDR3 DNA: TGTGCCAGCAGCTTGGGCATCGTGGGAGAGACCCAGTACTTC
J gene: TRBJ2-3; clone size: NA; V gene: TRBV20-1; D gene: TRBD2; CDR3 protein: CSAIPGLAWDTQYF; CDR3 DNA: TGCAGTGCCATTCCGGGACTAGCGTGGGATACGCAGTATTTT
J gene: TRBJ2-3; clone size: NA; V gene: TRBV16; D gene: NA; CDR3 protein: CASSQWETSYTDTQYF; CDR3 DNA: TGTGCCAGCAGCCAATGGGAAACATCGTACACAGATACGCAGTATTTT
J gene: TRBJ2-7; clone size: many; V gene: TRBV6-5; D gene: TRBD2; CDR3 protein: CASSYSVAGGPYEQYF; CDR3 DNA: TGTGCCAGCAGTTACAGCGTGGCGGGGGGGCCTTACGAGCAGTACTTC
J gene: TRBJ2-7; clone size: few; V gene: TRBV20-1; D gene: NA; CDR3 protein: CSARGPVDYEQYF; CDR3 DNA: TGCAGTGCTAGGGGCCCGGTTGACTACGAGCAGTACTTC
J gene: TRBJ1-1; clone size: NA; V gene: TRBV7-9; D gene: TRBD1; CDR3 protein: CASSSTGAVTEAFF; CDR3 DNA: TGTGCCAGCAGCTCGACAGGGGCGGTGACTGAAGCTTTCTTT
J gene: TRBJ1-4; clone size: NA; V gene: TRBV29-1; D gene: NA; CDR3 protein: CSVEDRDTLNEKLFF; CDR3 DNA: TGCAGCGTTGAAGATCGGGACACACTCAATGAAAAACTGTTTTTT
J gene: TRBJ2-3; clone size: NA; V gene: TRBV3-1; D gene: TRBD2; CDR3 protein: CASSQPERGGTDTQYF; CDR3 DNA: TGTGCCAGCAGCCAACCCGAGCGGGGGGGCACAGATACGCAGTATTTT
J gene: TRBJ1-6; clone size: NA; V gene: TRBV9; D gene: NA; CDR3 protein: CASSVTLYNSSLHF; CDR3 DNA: TGTGCCAGCAGCGTGACACTTTATAATTCATCCCTCCACTTT
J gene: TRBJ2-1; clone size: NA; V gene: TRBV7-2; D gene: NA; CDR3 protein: CASTSAVQEQFF; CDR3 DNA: TGTGCCAGCACCTCAGCTGTACAAGAGCAGTTCTTC
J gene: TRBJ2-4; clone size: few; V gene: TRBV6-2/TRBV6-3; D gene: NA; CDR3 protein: CASSYSTLNIAKNIQYF; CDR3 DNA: TGTGCCAGCAGTTACTCGACGCTGAACATAGCCAAAAACATTCAGTACTTC
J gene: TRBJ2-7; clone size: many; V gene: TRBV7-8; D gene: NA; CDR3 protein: CASSSRRDLPYEQYF; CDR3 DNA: TGTGCCAGCAGCTCCAGACGGGACCTCCCCTACGAGCAGTACTTC
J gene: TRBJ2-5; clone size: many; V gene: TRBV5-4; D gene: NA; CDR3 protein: CASSRGAASQETQYF; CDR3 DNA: TGTGCCAGCAGCAGGGGGGCGGCGTCCCAAGAGACCCAGTACTTC
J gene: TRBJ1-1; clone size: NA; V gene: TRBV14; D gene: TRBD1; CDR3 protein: CASSQVRGASVEAFF; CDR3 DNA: TGTGCCAGCAGCCAAGTCAGGGGGGCATCAGTTGAAGCTTTCTTT
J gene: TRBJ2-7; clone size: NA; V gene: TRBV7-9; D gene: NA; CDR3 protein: CASSNQAVDKQYF; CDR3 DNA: TGTGCCAGCAGTAACCAGGCAGTAGATAAGCAGTACTTC
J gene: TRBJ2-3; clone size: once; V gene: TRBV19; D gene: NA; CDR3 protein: CASSRLSGADTQYF; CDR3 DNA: TGTGCCAGTAGCCGCCTTTCGGGGGCAGATACGCAGTATTTT
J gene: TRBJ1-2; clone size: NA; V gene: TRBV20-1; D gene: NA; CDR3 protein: CSARDRIDGYTF; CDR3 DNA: TGCAGTGCTAGAGATCGGATCGATGGCTACACCTTC
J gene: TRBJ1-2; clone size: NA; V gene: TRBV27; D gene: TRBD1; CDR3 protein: CASSTAGTGDGYTF; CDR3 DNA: TGTGCCAGCAGCACCGCCGGGACAGGGGATGGCTACACCTTC
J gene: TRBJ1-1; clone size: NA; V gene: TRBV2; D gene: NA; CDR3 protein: CASQSVPVLMNSEAFF; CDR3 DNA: TGTGCCAGTCAGTCGGTGCCAGTCCTCATGAACAGTGAAGCTTTCTTT
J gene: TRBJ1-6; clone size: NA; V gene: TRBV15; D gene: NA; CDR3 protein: CATSRDGAGESPLHF; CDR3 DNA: TGTGCCACCAGCAGAGATGGGGCAGGGGAATCACCCCTCCACTTT
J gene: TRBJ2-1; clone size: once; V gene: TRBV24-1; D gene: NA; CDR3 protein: CATRNSYNEQFF; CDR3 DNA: TGTGCCACCAGAAATTCTTACAATGAGCAGTTCTTC
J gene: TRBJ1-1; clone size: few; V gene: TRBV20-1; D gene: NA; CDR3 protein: CSARGHVNTEAFF; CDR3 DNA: TGCAGTGCTAGAGGACACGTGAACACTGAAGCTTTCTTT
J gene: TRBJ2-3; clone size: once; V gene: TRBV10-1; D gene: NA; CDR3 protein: CATLGNTQYF; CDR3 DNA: TGCGCCACGTTGGGGAATACGCAGTATTTT
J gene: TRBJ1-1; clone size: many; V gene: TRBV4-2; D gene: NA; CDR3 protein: CASSRSGTATEAFF; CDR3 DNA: TGTGCCAGCAGCCGGTCCGGGACGGCCACTGAAGCTTTCTTT
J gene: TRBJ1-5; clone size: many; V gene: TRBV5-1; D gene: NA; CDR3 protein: CASSWGGVDQPQHF; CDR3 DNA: TGCGCCAGCAGCTGGGGGGGGGTGGATCAGCCCCAGCATTTT
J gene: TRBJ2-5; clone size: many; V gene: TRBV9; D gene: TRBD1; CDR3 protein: CASSVTGTGRETQYF; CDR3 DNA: TGTGCCAGCAGCGTCACCGGGACAGGGAGAGAGACCCAGTACTTC
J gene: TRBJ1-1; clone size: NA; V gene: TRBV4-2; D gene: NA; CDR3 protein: CASSQDAGSHFKAFF; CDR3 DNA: TGTGCCAGCAGCCAAGATGCCGGCAGCCACTTTAAAGCTTTCTTT
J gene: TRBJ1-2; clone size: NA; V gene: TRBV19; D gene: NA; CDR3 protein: CASSRGSWYGYTF; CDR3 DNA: TGTGCCAGTAGTCGGGGGTCGTGGTATGGCTACACCTTC
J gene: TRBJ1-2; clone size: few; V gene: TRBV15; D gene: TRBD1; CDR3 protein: CATSRDGGTGNYGYTF; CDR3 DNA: TGTGCCACCAGCAGAGATGGGGGGACAGGGAACTATGGCTACACCTTC
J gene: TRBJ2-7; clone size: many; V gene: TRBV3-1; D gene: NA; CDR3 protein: CASSEQGFLTYEQYF; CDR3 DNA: TGTGCCAGCAGCGAACAGGGATTCCTTACCTACGAGCAGTACTTC
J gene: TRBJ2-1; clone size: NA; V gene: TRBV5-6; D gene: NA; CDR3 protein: CASSLRGLQFF; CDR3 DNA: TGTGCCAGCAGCTTGCGGGGGCTGCAGTTCTTC
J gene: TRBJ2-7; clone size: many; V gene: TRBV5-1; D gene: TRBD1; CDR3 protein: CASSVLKGAFDEQYF; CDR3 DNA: TGCGCCAGCAGCGTTCTAAAGGGGGCTTTCGACGAGCAGTACTTC
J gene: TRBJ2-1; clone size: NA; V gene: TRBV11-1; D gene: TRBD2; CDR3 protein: CASSPSGGARNEQFF; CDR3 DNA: TGTGCCAGCAGTCCGAGCGGGGGGGCTCGGAATGAGCAGTTCTTC
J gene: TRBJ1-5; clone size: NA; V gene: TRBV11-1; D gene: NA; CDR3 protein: CASSLGGSCRNQPQHF; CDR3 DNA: TGTGCCAGCAGCCTAGGCGGCTCATGTCGAAATCAGCCCCAGCATTTT
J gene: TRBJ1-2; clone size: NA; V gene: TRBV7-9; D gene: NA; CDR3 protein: CASSLPGDYGYTF; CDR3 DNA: TGTGCCAGCAGCTTGCCAGGGGACTATGGCTACACCTTC
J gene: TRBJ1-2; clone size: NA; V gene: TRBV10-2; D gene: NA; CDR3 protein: CASSDGFNYGYTF; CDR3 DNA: TGCGCCAGCAGTGATGGGTTTAACTATGGCTACACCTTC
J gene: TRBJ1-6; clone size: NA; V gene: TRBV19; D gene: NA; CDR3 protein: CASKAVVDSPLHF; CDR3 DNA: TGTGCCAGTAAAGCGGTGGTAGATTCACCCCTCCACTTT
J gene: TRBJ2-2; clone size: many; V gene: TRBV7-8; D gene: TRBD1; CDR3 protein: CASSYRGRNTGELFF; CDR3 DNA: TGTGCCAGCAGTTACAGGGGGCGCAACACCGGGGAGCTGTTTTTT
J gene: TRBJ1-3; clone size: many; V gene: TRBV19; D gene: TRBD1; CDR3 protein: CASSTGQVRFSGNTIYF; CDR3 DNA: TGTGCCAGTAGTACCGGACAGGTCCGCTTCTCTGGAAACACCATATATTTT
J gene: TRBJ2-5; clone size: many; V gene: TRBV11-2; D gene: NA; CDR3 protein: CASSLEGETQYF; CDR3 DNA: TGTGCCAGCAGCTTAGAGGGAGAGACCCAGTACTTC